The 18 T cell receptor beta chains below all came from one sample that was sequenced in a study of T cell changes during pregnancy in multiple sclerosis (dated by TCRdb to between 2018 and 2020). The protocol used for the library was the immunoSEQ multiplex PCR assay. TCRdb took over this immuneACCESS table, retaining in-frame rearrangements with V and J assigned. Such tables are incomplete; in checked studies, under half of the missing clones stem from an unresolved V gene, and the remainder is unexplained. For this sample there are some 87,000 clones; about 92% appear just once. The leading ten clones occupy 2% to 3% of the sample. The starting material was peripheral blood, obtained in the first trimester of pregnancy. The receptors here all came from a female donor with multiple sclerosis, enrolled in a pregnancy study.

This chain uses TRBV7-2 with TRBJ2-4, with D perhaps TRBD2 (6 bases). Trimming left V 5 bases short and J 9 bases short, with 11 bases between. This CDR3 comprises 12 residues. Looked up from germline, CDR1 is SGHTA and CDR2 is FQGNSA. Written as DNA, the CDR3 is TGTGCCAGCAGCGGCGGGATCGGCATTCAGTACTTC. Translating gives CASSGGIGIQYF.

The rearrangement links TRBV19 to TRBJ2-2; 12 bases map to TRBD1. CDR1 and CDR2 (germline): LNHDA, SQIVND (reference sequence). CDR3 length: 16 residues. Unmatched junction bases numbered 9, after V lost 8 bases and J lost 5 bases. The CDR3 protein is CASRDRGRLMTGELFF. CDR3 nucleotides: TGTGCCAGTCGGGACAGGGGGCGCTTAATGACCGGGGAGCTGTTTTTT.

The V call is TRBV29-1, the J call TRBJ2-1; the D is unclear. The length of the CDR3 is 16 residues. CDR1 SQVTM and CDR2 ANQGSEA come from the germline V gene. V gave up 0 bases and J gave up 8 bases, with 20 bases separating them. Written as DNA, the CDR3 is TGCAGCGTTGAAGATCCAGGCCAAAGCAAATTGGATGAGCAGTTCTTC. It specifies CSVEDPGQSKLDEQFF.

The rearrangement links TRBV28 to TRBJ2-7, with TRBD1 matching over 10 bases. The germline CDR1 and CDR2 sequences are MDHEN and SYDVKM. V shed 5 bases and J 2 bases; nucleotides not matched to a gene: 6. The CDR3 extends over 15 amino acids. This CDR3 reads CASSRFGTGAYEQYF. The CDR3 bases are TGTGCCAGCAGTCGATTCGGGACAGGGGCCTACGAGCAGTACTTC.

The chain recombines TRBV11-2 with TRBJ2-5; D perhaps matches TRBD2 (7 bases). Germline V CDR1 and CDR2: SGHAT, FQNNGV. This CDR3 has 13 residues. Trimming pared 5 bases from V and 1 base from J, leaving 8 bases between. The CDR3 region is CASSRGAQETQYF. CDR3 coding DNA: TGTGCCAGCAGCCGGGGGGCCCAAGAGACCCAGTACTTC.

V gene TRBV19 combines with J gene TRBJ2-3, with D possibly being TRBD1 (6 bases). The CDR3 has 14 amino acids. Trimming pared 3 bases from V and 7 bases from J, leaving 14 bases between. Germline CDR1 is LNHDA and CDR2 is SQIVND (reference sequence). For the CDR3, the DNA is TGTGCCAGTAGTATGGGCGTGGGGACACATACGCAGTATTTT. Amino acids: CASSMGVGTHTQYF.

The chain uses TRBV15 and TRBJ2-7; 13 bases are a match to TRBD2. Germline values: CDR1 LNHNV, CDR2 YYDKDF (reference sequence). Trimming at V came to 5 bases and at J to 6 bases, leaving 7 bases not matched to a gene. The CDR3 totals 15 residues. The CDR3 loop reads CATSGGLAGDPEQYF. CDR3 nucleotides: TGTGCCACCAGCGGTGGACTAGCGGGAGATCCCGAGCAGTACTTC.

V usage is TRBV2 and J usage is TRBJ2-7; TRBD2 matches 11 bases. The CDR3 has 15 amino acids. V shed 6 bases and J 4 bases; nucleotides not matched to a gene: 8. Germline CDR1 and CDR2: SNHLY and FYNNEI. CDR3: CASRGRGTSGYEQYF. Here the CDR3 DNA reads TGTGCCAGCAGGGGACGAGGGACTAGCGGTTACGAGCAGTACTTC.

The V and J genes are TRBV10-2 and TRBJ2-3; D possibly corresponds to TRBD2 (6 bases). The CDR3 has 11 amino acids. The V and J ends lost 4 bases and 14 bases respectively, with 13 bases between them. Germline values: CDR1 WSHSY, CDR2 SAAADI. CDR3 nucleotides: TGCGCCAGCAGTGGGGGACTTCTCAGGTATTTT. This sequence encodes CASSGGLLRYF.

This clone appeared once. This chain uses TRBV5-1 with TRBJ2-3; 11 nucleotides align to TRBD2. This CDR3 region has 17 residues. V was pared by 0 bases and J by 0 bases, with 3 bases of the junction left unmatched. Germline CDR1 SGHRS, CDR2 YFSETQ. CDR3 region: CASSLGLAGYSTDTQYF. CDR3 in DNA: TGCGCCAGCAGCTTGGGACTAGCGGGATATAGCACAGATACGCAGTATTTT.

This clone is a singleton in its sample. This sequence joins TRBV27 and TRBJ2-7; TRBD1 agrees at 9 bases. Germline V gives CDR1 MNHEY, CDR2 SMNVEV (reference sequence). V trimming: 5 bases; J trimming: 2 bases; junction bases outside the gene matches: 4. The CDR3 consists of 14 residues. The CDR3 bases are TGTGCCAGCAGTGTCCGACAGGGGGCCTACGAGCAGTACTTC. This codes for CASSVRQGAYEQYF.

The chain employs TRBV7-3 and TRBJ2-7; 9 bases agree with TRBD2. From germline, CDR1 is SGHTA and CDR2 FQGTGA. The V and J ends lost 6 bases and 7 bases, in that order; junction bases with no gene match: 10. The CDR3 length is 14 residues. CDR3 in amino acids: CASSLAGVWREQYF. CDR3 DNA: TGTGCCAGCAGTTTAGCGGGAGTCTGGAGGGAGCAGTACTTC.

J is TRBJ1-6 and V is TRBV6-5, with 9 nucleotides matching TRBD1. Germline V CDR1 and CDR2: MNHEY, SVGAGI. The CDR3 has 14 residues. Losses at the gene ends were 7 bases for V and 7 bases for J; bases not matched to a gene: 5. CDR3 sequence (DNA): TGTGCCAGCACCCAGGGACAGGGAAATTCACCCCTCCACTTT. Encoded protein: CASTQGQGNSPLHF.

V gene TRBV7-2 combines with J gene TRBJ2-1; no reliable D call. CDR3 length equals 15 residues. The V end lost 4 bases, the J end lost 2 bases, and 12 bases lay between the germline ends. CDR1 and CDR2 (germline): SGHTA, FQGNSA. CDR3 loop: CASSSLSVTYNEQFF. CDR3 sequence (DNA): TGTGCCAGCAGCTCGTTGAGTGTCACCTACAATGAGCAGTTCTTC. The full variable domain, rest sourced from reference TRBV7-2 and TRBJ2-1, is GAGVSQSPSNKVTEKGKDVELRCDPISGHTALYWYRQSLGQGLEFLIYFQGNSAPDKSGLPSDRFSAERTGGSVSTLTIQRTQQEDSAVYLCASSSLSVTYNEQFFGPGTRLTVL.

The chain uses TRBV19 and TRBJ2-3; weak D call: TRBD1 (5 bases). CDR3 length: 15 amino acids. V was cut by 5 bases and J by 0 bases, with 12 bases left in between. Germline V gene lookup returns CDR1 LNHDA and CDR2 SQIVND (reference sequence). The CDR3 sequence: CASSATGASTDTQYF. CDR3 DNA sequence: TGTGCCAGTAGTGCCACAGGTGCTAGCACAGATACGCAGTATTTT.

CDR3 coding DNA: TGTGCTAGTGGTTCTTCGGACAGTAATGAGCAGTTCTTC. Amino acids: CASGSSDSNEQFF. V and J are TRBV12-5 and TRBJ2-1; the D gene is possibly TRBD1 (6 bases). This CDR3 comprises 13 residues. CDR1 and CDR2 from the germline V gene are LGHNT and FRNRAP. With 4 bases removed from V and 7 bases from J, the gap between germline ends came to 11 bases.

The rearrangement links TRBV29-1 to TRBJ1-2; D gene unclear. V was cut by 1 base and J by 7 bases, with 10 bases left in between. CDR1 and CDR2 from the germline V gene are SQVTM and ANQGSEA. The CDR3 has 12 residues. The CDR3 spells CSVEGPGFGYTF. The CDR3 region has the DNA TGCAGCGTTGAAGGTCCGGGGTTTGGCTACACCTTC.

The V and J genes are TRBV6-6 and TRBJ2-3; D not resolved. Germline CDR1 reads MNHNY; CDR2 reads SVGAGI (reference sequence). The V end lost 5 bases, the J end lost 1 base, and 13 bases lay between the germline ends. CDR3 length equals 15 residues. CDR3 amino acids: CASSTSMFGTDTQYF. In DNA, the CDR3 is TGTGCCAGCAGTACTTCCATGTTCGGCACAGATACGCAGTATTTT.